This T cell receptor beta chain emerged from a study of blood T cell repertoires in COVID-19. Whole-study context: The study drew acute and convalescent COVID-19 samples from the United States, Italy and Spain. T cells, B-cell-depleted T cells, or PBMCs provided the cDNA or gDNA that served as material.

Per the authors' pipeline: Quantification of nucleated cells was approximated via reference gene primer amplification. Assay: immunoSEQ multiplex PCR; the TCRdb copy retains only in-frame clones and omits some. The V and J calls and clone size are taken from that table; D and trimming were inferred from the DNA. The sample lists about 160,000 clones, roughly 89% occurring once. Followed over time, Seattle patients had been enrolled while infection was active. This clone was counted a few times. The clonotype was recovered from a woman in her 70s with COVID-19, enrolled during active disease. The sample consisted of peripheral blood.

The CDR3 nucleotides are TGTGCCAGCAGCTTCGACAGGGGGTTCCAAGAGACCCAGTACTTC. Translating it yields CASSFDRGFQETQYF. V usage is TRBV5-4 and J usage is TRBJ2-5, with TRBD1 identical over 9 bases. With 2 bases clipped from V and 1 base from J, the junction kept 3 bases outside the gene matches. Germline lookup yields CDR1 SGHNT and CDR2 YYREEE (reference sequence). The length of the CDR3 is 15 residues.